A single sample is the source of the 20 T cell receptor beta chains below, sequenced in a study of shared clonotypes between healthy human individuals. Sequenced by immunoSEQ multiplex PCR; TCRdb stores in-frame clones only, minus some. The data hold about 490,000 clones, with roughly four fifths observed a single time. Source material: PBMCs. These TCRs come from a middle-aged woman in good health. Some clones in this sample may be carry-over from other donors' samples.

The chain has TRBV7-2 and TRBJ1-4, with D maybe TRBD1 (5 bases). Germline V gene lookup returns CDR1 SGHTA and CDR2 FQGNSA. Trimming pared 3 bases from V and 8 bases from J, leaving 13 bases between. The CDR3 runs to 14 residues. CDR3 region: CASSFGGNDEKLFF. DNA for the CDR3: TGTGCCAGCAGCTTTGGGGGGAATGACGAAAAACTGTTTTTT. Looking up the rest from reference TRBV7-2 and TRBJ1-4 gives the full variable domain: GAGVSQSPSNKVTEKGKDVELRCDPISGHTALYWYRQSLGQGLEFLIYFQGNSAPDKSGLPSDRFSAERTGGSVSTLTIQRTQQEDSAVYLCASSFGGNDEKLFFGSGTQLSVL.

The genes are TRBV5-1 and TRBJ2-2; D possibly matches TRBD1 or TRBD2 (5 bases each). The V end lost 0 bases, the J end lost 3 bases, and 9 bases lay between the germline ends. Germline CDR1 reads SGHRS; CDR2 reads YFSETQ. The length of the CDR3 is 15 residues. CDR3: CASSLGDADTGELFF. CDR3 DNA: TGCGCCAGCAGCTTGGGGGACGCAGACACCGGGGAGCTGTTTTTT.

The chain has TRBV11-1 and TRBJ2-5; D not resolved. CDR1 and CDR2 (germline): SGHAT, FQDESV (reference sequence). The CDR3 is made up of 13 amino acids. V was cut by 5 bases and J by 4 bases, with 11 bases left in between. This chain's CDR3 is CASSPGGRETQYF. CDR3 coding DNA: TGTGCCAGCAGCCCAGGTGGACGAGAGACCCAGTACTTC.

This chain connects TRBV10-3 to TRBJ2-6; 9 bases line up with TRBD1. V gave up 0 bases and J gave up 12 bases; unmatched junction bases: 9. Per germline, CDR1 ENHRY and CDR2 SYGVKD. This CDR3 spans 16 amino acids. As DNA, the CDR3 is TGTGCCATCAGTGAGTCGGGACAGGGTTTTTTACGCGTCCTGACTTTC. It codes for CAISESGQGFLRVLTF.

The chain employs TRBV7-2 and TRBJ2-6; the D is unclear. Trimming removed 1 base at V and 1 base at J, with 5 bases between. The germline V gene encodes CDR1 SGHTA and CDR2 FQGNSA. The CDR3 is 15 residues long. The CDR3 nucleotides are TGTGCCAGCAGCTTAGTCGGGTCTGGGGCCAACGTCCTGACTTTC. This gives the protein CASSLVGSGANVLTF.

This clone was seen at least ten times. The chain has TRBV4-1 and TRBJ2-1; D is undetermined. This CDR3 has 18 residues. Between the trimmed V and J ends, which lost 1 base and 8 bases, there was a span of 24 bases. Germline CDR1 MGHRA, CDR2 YSYEKL. CDR3 in amino acids: CASSQGGLVAFTVHEQFF. The CDR3 bases are TGCGCCAGCAGCCAAGGGGGTCTGGTGGCCTTCACCGTCCATGAGCAGTTCTTC.

The chain uses TRBV7-2 and TRBJ2-1; D is unclear. V was clipped by 2 bases and J by 9 bases, with 14 bases between them. The germline gives CDR1 SGHTA, CDR2 FQGNSA. The CDR3 consists of 14 residues. The CDR3 bases are TGTGCCAGCAGCTTAACCCAGGCGGTCGGTGAGCAGTTCTTC. Amino acid sequence: CASSLTQAVGEQFF. Drawing the rest from reference TRBV7-2 and TRBJ2-1, the complete variable domain is GAGVSQSPSNKVTEKGKDVELRCDPISGHTALYWYRQSLGQGLEFLIYFQGNSAPDKSGLPSDRFSAERTGGSVSTLTIQRTQQEDSAVYLCASSLTQAVGEQFFGPGTRLTVL.

Concerning this clone itself: The identical CDR3 is also encoded by other nucleotide sequences in the sample. This chain uses TRBV5-1 with TRBJ2-1; 11 bases fit TRBD2. Germline V lookup: CDR1 SGHRS, CDR2 YFSETQ. The V and J ends lost 0 bases and 3 bases, in that order; junction bases with no gene match: 2. This CDR3 is built from 16 residues. The CDR3 nucleotides read TGCGCCAGCAGCTTGGTTGGGACTAGCGGCTACAATGAGCAGTTCTTC. Translation: CASSLVGTSGYNEQFF.

The chain combines TRBV5-1 with TRBJ2-2; 7 nucleotides match TRBD2. V gave up 3 bases and J gave up 4 bases; unmatched junction bases: 9. The germline V gene has CDR1 SGHRS and CDR2 YFSETQ. The CDR3 spans 16 residues. In DNA, the CDR3 is TGCGCCAGCAGCTCGGTGGCGGGAGTGTTCACCGGGGAGCTGTTTTTT. Its protein product is CASSSVAGVFTGELFF. The entire variable domain, with the rest obtained from reference TRBV5-1 and TRBJ2-2, is as follows: KAGVTQTPRYLIKTRGQQVTLSCSPISGHRSVSWYQQTPGQGLQFLFEYFSETQRNKGNFPGRFSGRQFSNSRSEMNVSTLELGDSALYLCASSSVAGVFTGELFFGEGSRLTVL.

Turning to this clone: The same CDR3 is also encoded by other DNA sequences in this sample. This sequence joins TRBV30 and TRBJ1-4; a weak D match, TRBD1 (5 bases). CDR3 size: 13 residues. The V end was cut by 0 bases, the J end by 8 bases, with 10 bases between. Germline V gene sequence: CDR1 GTSNPN, CDR2 SVGIG (reference sequence). The CDR3: CAWSVQGGEKLFF. The CDR3 DNA is TGTGCCTGGAGTGTCCAGGGAGGGGAAAAACTGTTTTTT.

This clone was seen more than once but under ten times. This chain connects TRBV5-4 to TRBJ2-5; TRBD2 might be the D (6 bases). V dropped 4 bases and J dropped 5 bases, with 12 bases sitting between them. The CDR3 spans 13 residues. CDR1 and CDR2 from the germline V gene are SGHNT and YYREEE (reference sequence). This chain's CDR3 is CASSVRERETQYF. Written as DNA, the CDR3 is TGTGCCAGCAGCGTTCGGGAGCGGGAGACCCAGTACTTC.

The V and J genes are TRBV28 and TRBJ1-2; unclear D gene. Germline values: CDR1 MDHEN, CDR2 SYDVKM. Trimming took 8 bases from V and 1 from J, leaving 17 bases between them. The CDR3 consists of 15 residues. The CDR3 here is CASSPPRGLNYGYTF. The CDR3 DNA is TGTGCCAGCTCACCCCCCCGGGGTCTTAACTATGGCTACACCTTC.

This chain links TRBV6-1 with TRBJ2-7, with 12 nucleotides matching TRBD2. The germline V gene encodes CDR1 MNHNS and CDR2 SASEGT. V lost 5 bases to trimming and J lost 3 bases; unmatched junction nucleotides: 5. The CDR3 loop spans 15 amino acids. CDR3 sequence reads: CASSSSGRGNYEQYF. The CDR3 DNA reads TGTGCCAGCAGTTCTAGCGGGAGGGGTAACTACGAGCAGTACTTC.

The chain is built from TRBV15 and TRBJ2-3, with 7 bases fitting TRBD2. This CDR3 contains 15 residues. Trimming cost V 9 bases and J 4 bases; bases outside gene matches: 13. The germline V gene has CDR1 LNHNV and CDR2 YYDKDF (reference sequence). The CDR3 coding sequence is TGTGCCACTAACTCGGAAACTAGCGTTCCAGATACGCAGTATTTT. Amino acid sequence: CATNSETSVPDTQYF.

The chain couples TRBV2 to TRBJ1-5; 7 nucleotides agree with TRBD1. Per the germline V gene, CDR1 is SNHLY and CDR2 is FYNNEI. Trimming took 3 bases from V and 9 from J; bases not matched to a gene: 11. The CDR3 sequence is 15 residues long. The CDR3 reads CASSDGDSGIMPQHF. In DNA form, the CDR3 reads TGTGCCAGCAGTGATGGGGACAGTGGTATCATGCCCCAGCATTTT.

The gene calls are TRBV7-2 and TRBJ2-1; D not certain. Trimming took 6 bases from V and 2 from J, leaving 8 bases between them. CDR1 SGHTA and CDR2 FQGNSA come from the germline V gene. This CDR3 is built from 13 residues. As DNA, the CDR3 is TGTGCCAGCAGTCTACCCGCCTACAATGAGCAGTTCTTC. Its translation: CASSLPAYNEQFF.

Concerning this clone itself: Only one base separates this from a far larger clonotype, so it likely reflects a read error. The sample holds other DNA sequences that translate to the same CDR3. The rearrangement uses TRBV5-1 and TRBJ2-2; D perhaps matches TRBD2 (6 bases). CDR1 is SGHRS, CDR2 YFSETQ, per germline. The CDR3 sequence is 14 residues long. CDR3 protein: CARGWRDCTGELFF. CDR3 in DNA: TGCGCCAGAGGGTGGCGGGACTGTACCGGGGAGCTGTTCTTT. Combining the CDR3 with reference TRBV5-1 and TRBJ2-2 gives the whole variable domain KAGVTQTPRYLIKTRGQQVTLSCSPISGHRSVSWYQQTPGQGLQFLFEYFSETQRNKGNFPGRFSGRQFSNSRSEMNVSTLELGDSALYLCARGWRDCTGELFFGEGSRLTVL.

This CDR3 reads CASSEGGRVNYGYTF. The CDR3 DNA is TGCGCCAGCAGTGAAGGGGGCAGAGTTAACTATGGCTACACCTTC. The chain couples TRBV10-2 to TRBJ1-2; the match to TRBD1 covers 7 bases. This CDR3 region has 15 residues. Per the germline V gene, CDR1 is WSHSY and CDR2 is SAAADI. V gave up 3 bases and J gave up 1 base; unmatched junction bases: 5.

The rearrangement joins TRBV25-1 to TRBJ1-6; D possibly corresponds to TRBD1 (5 bases). Germline V lookup: CDR1 MGHDK, CDR2 SYGVNS. CDR3 length: 16 amino acids. V gave up 4 bases and J gave up 6 bases, with 16 bases separating them. DNA of the CDR3: TGTGCCAGCAGTGTCGGGGGAAGCAAGCTTAATTCACCCCTCCACTTT. Translating it yields CASSVGGSKLNSPLHF.

This rearrangement joins TRBV6-1 to TRBJ2-7, with TRBD2 matching 7 bases. Germline CDR1 reads MNHNS; CDR2 reads SASEGT. The CDR3 is 18 amino acids. V lost 3 bases, J lost 0 bases, and 14 bases stayed unmatched. DNA of the CDR3: TGTGCCAGCAGTGAGCCTCTCCTTGGTAGCGGGCACTCCTACGAGCAGTACTTC. It encodes CASSEPLLGSGHSYEQYF.